The next 30 T cell receptor beta chains were all read from a single sample in a study of blood T cell repertoires in COVID-19. The data were produced by immunoSEQ multiplex PCR, yet TCRdb's version contains in-frame clones alone and is incomplete. The sample records over 100,000 clones, approximately 80% being singletons. Sequencing input: peripheral blood. The receptors stem from a woman aged 55-69 years with acute or convalescent COVID-19.

The chain employs TRBV24-1 and TRBJ1-5; a weak D match, TRBD1 (6 bases). The CDR3 is 17 residues long. Germline CDR1 and CDR2: KGHDR and SFDVKD. The germline V and J ends were trimmed by 4 bases and 3 bases, with 18 bases remaining between them. The CDR3 DNA reads TGTGCCACCAGTGACTCCACAGGGTACGGGCACAATCAGCCCCAGCATTTT. Translating gives CATSDSTGYGHNQPQHF.

The chain combines TRBV5-1 with TRBJ2-7; 9 bases agree with TRBD2. Germline V lookup: CDR1 SGHRS, CDR2 YFSETQ. CDR3 size: 15 residues. V trimming: 4 bases; J trimming: 2 bases; junction bases outside the gene matches: 7. The CDR3 loop is CASSNGTSRAYEQYF. In nucleotides, the CDR3 is TGCGCCAGCAGCAACGGGACTAGCAGGGCCTACGAGCAGTACTTC.

The chain has TRBV5-4 and TRBJ2-2; 10 bases agree with TRBD2. Germline-derived CDR1 and CDR2 are SGHNT and YYREEE (reference sequence). V lost 2 bases, J lost 0 bases, and 10 bases stayed unmatched. CDR3 length: 19 amino acids. Here the CDR3 DNA reads TGTGCCAGCAGCTTCGTTCTAGCGGGGGCACTCGCGAACACCGGGGAGCTGTTTTTT. Amino acid sequence: CASSFVLAGALANTGELFF.

The count of this clone is one. The CDR3 DNA is TGTGCCAGCAGCTCCCAGGGGGCAGGCGAGCAGTACTTC. Translating gives CASSSQGAGEQYF. V and J are TRBV7-2 and TRBJ2-7; the match to TRBD1 covers 8 bases. Looked up from germline, CDR1 is SGHTA and CDR2 is FQGNSA. J lost 6 bases, V lost 4 bases, and 5 bases had no gene match. CDR3 length: 13 amino acids.

The J gene is TRBJ2-7, the V gene TRBV27; TRBD2 aligns across 12 bases. V dropped 4 bases and J dropped 5; count of bases not matched to a gene: 6. CDR1 and CDR2 from the germline V gene are MNHEY and SMNVEV (reference sequence). This CDR3 spans 15 amino acids. The CDR3 bases are TGTGCCAGCAGTTCGGGACTAGCGGGTTCGAACGAGCAGTACTTC. This codes for CASSSGLAGSNEQYF.

The chain uses TRBV24-1 and TRBJ1-4, with 9 positions matching TRBD1. CDR1 is KGHDR, CDR2 SFDVKD, per germline. CDR3 length: 15 amino acids. The junction had 8 bases not matched to a gene; V was cut back by 5 bases and J by 8 bases. The CDR3 coding sequence is TGTGCCACCAGTGGCGCGGGACAGGGAGAAGAAAAACTGTTTTTT. It encodes CATSGAGQGEEKLFF.

This clone came up once. The chain uses TRBV30 and TRBJ2-5, with TRBD1 identical over 9 bases. Germline trimming cut 3 bases from V and 3 bases from J; bases unmatched to any gene: 2. Germline CDR1 GTSNPN, CDR2 SVGIG (reference sequence). This CDR3 has 13 residues. The CDR3 nucleotides read TGTGCCTGGAGCACAGGGGGCGAAGAGACCCAGTACTTC. Translating gives CAWSTGGEETQYF.

The gene calls are TRBV11-2 and TRBJ2-1; 14 positions match TRBD2. CDR1 and CDR2 from the germline V gene are SGHAT and FQNNGV. V was clipped by 4 bases and J by 4 bases; unmatched bases: 6. The CDR3 spans 17 residues. The CDR3 reads CASSSRTSGGPYNEQFF. CDR3 coding DNA: TGTGCCAGCAGCTCGAGGACTAGCGGGGGGCCTTACAATGAGCAGTTCTTC.

V and J are TRBV20-1 and TRBJ2-3; D may be TRBD2 (5 bases). The germline V gene has CDR1 DFQATT and CDR2 SNEGSKA (reference sequence). The CDR3 covers 16 residues. V was shortened by 3 bases and J by 0 bases, with 16 bases between the two germline ends. The CDR3 DNA sequence: TGCAGTGCTAGTGCCAAAGGCGGGCCCAGCACAGATACGCAGTATTTT. This encodes CSASAKGGPSTDTQYF.

V usage is TRBV29-1 and J usage is TRBJ1-1; no definite D call. The V gene lost 7 bases and the J gene lost 5 bases, with 14 bases spanning the gap. Germline V lookup: CDR1 SQVTM, CDR2 ANQGSEA. The CDR3 runs 12 residues. CDR3 sequence: CSADLVGTEAFF. CDR3 DNA: TGCAGCGCTGATTTGGTCGGGACTGAAGCTTTCTTT.

The DNA for the CDR3 is TGTGCCAGTAGTACCATTGACGGGGGTAGCACTGAAGCTTTCTTT. It encodes CASSTIDGGSTEAFF. The chain is built from TRBV19 and TRBJ1-1, with a possible D match to TRBD1 (5 bases). Germline CDR1 is LNHDA and CDR2 is SQIVND (reference sequence). The V end lost 4 bases, the J end lost 4 bases, and 16 bases lay between the germline ends. This CDR3 has 15 residues.

V usage is TRBV18 and J usage is TRBJ2-1; TRBD2 might be the D (7 bases). The CDR3 has 17 residues. CDR1 KGHSH and CDR2 LQKENI come from the germline V gene. V was cut by 2 bases and J by 6 bases, with 20 bases left in between. The CDR3 nucleotides read TGTGCCAGCTCACCAGAGTCGGCGGGGGCCAGCCCCAATGAGCAGTTCTTC. It encodes CASSPESAGASPNEQFF.

The chain employs TRBV10-3 and TRBJ1-2; 8 bases are a match to TRBD1. V lost 9 bases to trimming and J lost 4 bases; unmatched junction nucleotides: 4. This CDR3 comprises 12 residues. Germline lookup yields CDR1 ENHRY and CDR2 SYGVKD. The chain's CDR3 is CAIRGTGYGYTF. CDR3 nucleotide sequence: TGTGCCATTCGGGGGACAGGCTATGGCTACACCTTC.

This clone was picked up one time. The chain carries TRBV6-2 or TRBV6-3 and TRBJ1-4; the D is unclear. From germline, CDR1 is MNHEY and CDR2 SVGEGT. This CDR3 is 16 amino acids long. V lost 5 bases, J lost 2 bases, and 15 bases lay in between. The CDR3, as DNA: TGTGCCAGCAGTGTCCCGACGGGATCTACTAATGAAAAACTGTTTTTT. Protein sequence: CASSVPTGSTNEKLFF.

This rearrangement joins TRBV5-4 to TRBJ2-7; TRBD1 matches at 8 bases. In germline, CDR1 is SGHNT, CDR2 YYREEE (reference sequence). The CDR3 consists of 13 residues. The V segment lost 4 bases and the J segment 2 bases; nucleotides outside the gene matches: 2. Here the CDR3 DNA reads TGTGCCAGCAGCCCGGACAGGGCCTACGAGCAGTACGTC. Translating it yields CASSPDRAYEQYV.

The chain couples TRBV19 to TRBJ1-5; perhaps TRBD1 as D (6 bases). V was cut by 9 bases and J by 1 base, with 19 bases left in between. The CDR3 contains 16 residues. The germline V gene has CDR1 LNHDA and CDR2 SQIVND (reference sequence). CDR3 region: CASHKQGIGSNQPQHF. The CDR3 DNA is TGTGCCAGCCACAAACAGGGAATTGGGAGCAATCAGCCCCAGCATTTT. The variable domain in full, completed from reference TRBV19 and TRBJ1-5, reads DGGITQSPKYLFRKEGQNVTLSCEQNLNHDAMYWYRQDPGQGLRLIYYSQIVNDFQKGDIAEGYSVSREKKESFPLTVTSAQKNPTAFYLCASHKQGIGSNQPQHFGDGTRLSIL.

This chain joins TRBV20-1 and TRBJ1-6; D not resolved. Germline V CDR1 and CDR2: DFQATT, SNEGSKA (reference sequence). The germline V and J ends were trimmed by 3 bases and 7 bases, with 13 bases remaining between them. There are 14 residues in the CDR3. The CDR3 loop is CSASPVTGNSPLHF. The CDR3 coding sequence is TGCAGTGCTAGTCCCGTTACGGGGAATTCACCCCTCCACTTT.

The chain couples TRBV7-3 to TRBJ2-2; weak D call: TRBD2 (5 bases). V was pared by 5 bases and J by 4 bases, with 11 bases between. From germline, CDR1 is SGHTA and CDR2 FQGTGA. The CDR3 totals 14 residues. DNA of the CDR3: TGTGCCAGCAGCCCGCGGGCCGGCACCGGGGAGCTGTTTTTT. Its translation: CASSPRAGTGELFF.

V and J are TRBV19 and TRBJ1-1; no clear D gene. CDR3 size: 13 residues. V was clipped by 3 bases and J by 5 bases, with 10 bases between them. From germline, CDR1 is LNHDA and CDR2 SQIVND (reference sequence). The CDR3 is CASSILGGTEAFF. The CDR3 DNA is TGTGCCAGTAGTATCCTGGGCGGGACTGAAGCTTTCTTT.

The chain couples TRBV9 to TRBJ1-4, with D tentatively TRBD1 (5 bases). The CDR3 has 15 amino acids. The V gene's germline CDR1 is SGDLS and CDR2 YYNGEE. The V end was cut by 0 bases, the J end by 8 bases, with 14 bases between. CDR3 sequence reads: CASSVGEGSGEKLFF. Written as DNA, the CDR3 is TGTGCCAGCAGCGTAGGGGAGGGGTCCGGGGAAAAACTGTTTTTT. Complete variable domain (other parts from reference TRBV9 and TRBJ1-4): DSGVTQTPKHLITATGQRVTLRCSPRSGDLSVYWYQQSLDQGLQFLIQYYNGEERAKGNILERFSAQQFPDLHSELNLSSLELGDSALYFCASSVGEGSGEKLFFGSGTQLSVL.

This clone was recorded only once. The chain joins TRBV6-5 to TRBJ1-4, with D possibly being TRBD1 (5 bases). The CDR3 sequence is 16 residues long. The germline gives CDR1 MNHEY, CDR2 SVGAGI. Trimming cost V 3 bases and J 5 bases, with 16 bases left between them. The CDR3 DNA reads as TGTGCCAGCAGTTATCAGTCCGACAGAGAGAATGAAAAACTGTTTTTT. The encoded protein is CASSYQSDRENEKLFF.

The chain carries TRBV24-1 and TRBJ1-2; 8 bases are shared with TRBD1. The germline V gene encodes CDR1 KGHDR and CDR2 SFDVKD. The CDR3 runs 15 residues. Trimming took 4 bases from V and 3 from J; bases not matched to a gene: 6. For the CDR3, the DNA is TGTGCCACCAGTGACCCAGGGGGCACGGACTATGGCTACACCTTC. Translating it yields CATSDPGGTDYGYTF.

The rearrangement links TRBV12-3 or TRBV12-4 to TRBJ1-6; perhaps TRBD1 as D (5 bases). V was clipped by 6 bases and J by 9 bases, with 9 bases between them. The CDR3 is 12 amino acids. Here the CDR3 DNA reads TGTGCCAGCAGGCTACAGGTTTCACCCCTCCACTTT. Translation gives CASRLQVSPLHF.

The V gene is TRBV6-5, the J gene TRBJ1-1, with TRBD1 matching over 8 bases. Germline trimming cut 5 bases from V and 11 bases from J; bases unmatched to any gene: 10. This CDR3 has 13 residues. Germline CDR1 is MNHEY and CDR2 is SVGAGI. The CDR3 DNA is TGTGCCAGCAGTCCCGGGACAGGCCGTTTGGCTTTCTTT. This sequence encodes CASSPGTGRLAFF.

This sequence joins TRBV30 and TRBJ2-7, with a weak D call TRBD1 (6 bases). The CDR3 has 12 amino acids. Germline lookup yields CDR1 GTSNPN and CDR2 SVGIG (reference sequence). V lost 2 bases and J 8 bases, leaving 13 bases between the germline ends. CDR3 sequence reads: CAWSKLQGKQYF. The CDR3 DNA reads as TGTGCCTGGAGTAAGTTACAGGGTAAGCAGTACTTC.

As to this clone: The identical CDR3 is also encoded by other nucleotide sequences in the sample. The genes are TRBV3-1 (or the pseudogene TRBV3-2) and TRBJ1-2, with 7 bases aligning to TRBD1. Trimming cost V 6 bases and J 8 bases; bases outside gene matches: 9. Germline lookup yields CDR1 LGHDT and CDR2 YNNKEL (reference sequence). The CDR3 has 13 amino acids. The CDR3 protein is CASSRTGIYGYTF. In DNA form, the CDR3 reads TGTGCCAGCAGTCGGACAGGAATATACGGCTACACCTTC.

The chain carries TRBV6-5 and TRBJ1-6; D is uncertain. The CDR3 extends over 12 amino acids. Trimming cost V 7 bases and J 7 bases, with 8 bases left between them. CDR1 and CDR2 from the germline V gene are MNHEY and SVGAGI. The CDR3 bases are TGTGCCAGCAACTATCTAAATTCACCCCTCCACTTT. Protein product: CASNYLNSPLHF.

The rearrangement joins TRBV6-6 to TRBJ1-1, with 7 bases fitting TRBD1. V gave up 6 bases and J gave up 1 base; unmatched junction bases: 2. The CDR3 length is 13 residues. The germline V gene encodes CDR1 MNHNY and CDR2 SVGAGI (reference sequence). Written as DNA, the CDR3 is TGTGCCAGCAGGGGACAGCCGAACACTGAAGCTTTCTTT. Its protein product is CASRGQPNTEAFF.

The chain links TRBV12-3 or TRBV12-4 to TRBJ1-1; D is perhaps TRBD1 (6 bases). Trimming removed 6 bases from V and 12 bases from J, with 17 bases in between. The CDR3 has 12 residues. This CDR3 reads CASRVLQGPSFF. DNA of the CDR3: TGTGCCAGCAGAGTGTTACAGGGCCCCTCTTTCTTT.

The rearrangement uses TRBV27 and TRBJ2-1; 13 bases align to TRBD2. The germline V gene encodes CDR1 MNHEY and CDR2 SMNVEV (reference sequence). J was trimmed by 5 bases and V by 5 bases; bases with no gene match: 3. CDR3 length: 15 amino acids. The CDR3 sequence is CASSTTSGGHNEQFF. CDR3 sequence (DNA): TGTGCCAGCAGTACGACTAGCGGGGGGCACAATGAGCAGTTCTTC.